The 26 T cell receptor beta chains below were found in one sample sequenced in a study of blood T cells in healthy people across ages. Together with a sample-barcoded 5' primer, a J-beta primer mix was included in a second PCR lasting about 6 to 12 cycles. TCRdb independently ran MiXCR on the 5' RACE reads; one entry per CDR3 protein. The table shows 650,000 to 1,000,000 distinct CDR3 sequences, with about 46% occurring only once. Sequenced: blood. These receptors all come from an elderly man in good health.

As to this clonotype: A much larger clone is a single base away; this may be a read error. This chain uses TRBV20-1 with TRBJ2-4; TRBD1 might be the D (6 bases). The J call could be wrong; TRBJ2-7 is a better fit for the DNA end. This CDR3 comprises 11 residues. Germline V CDR1 and CDR2: DFQATT, SNEGSKA (reference sequence). The CDR3 DNA sequence: TGCAGTGCTAGGGACAGCTGCGAGCAGTACTTC. Translated: CSARDSCEQYF.

The V and J genes are TRBV9 and TRBJ2-7, with unresolved D. The J call may be mistaken, given a closer DNA end match to TRBJ2-5. The CDR3 is 12 amino acids. CDR1 is SGDLS and CDR2 is YYNGEE in the germline V gene. This CDR3 is CASAKGSETQYF. The CDR3 DNA sequence: TGTGCCAGCGCGAAGGGATCAGAGACCCAGTACTTC.

The chain employs TRBV12-3 or TRBV12-4 and TRBJ2-4; 8 bases align to TRBD1. The CDR3 spans 12 residues. V shed 7 bases, J shed 8 bases, and the junction held 4 bases outside the gene matches. The CDR3 reads CASKGQGYIQYF. CDR3 bases: TGTGCCAGCAAAGGACAGGGATACATTCAGTACTTC.

As to this clonotype: At one boundary the junction diverges from the germline segment, which might be a read error. The chain joins TRBV19 to TRBJ2-5; 9 bases agree with TRBD2. The CDR3 is 14 residues long. Per the germline V gene, CDR1 is LNHDA and CDR2 is SQIVND (reference sequence). CDR3 residues: CASSPREGQKTQYF. In DNA form, the CDR3 reads TGTGCCAGTAGTCCGCGGGAGGGCCAAAAGACCCAGTACTTC.

This chain links TRBV6-5 with TRBJ2-5; D might be TRBD2 (5 bases). The J call may be wrong; the DNA end is better matched by TRBJ2-7. Germline CDR1 is MNHEY and CDR2 is SVGAGI. The CDR3 loop spans 16 amino acids. The DNA of the CDR3 is TGTGCCAGCAGTTACTCGATGGGCCCCGGAGGTTCCGAGCAGTACTTC. This sequence encodes CASSYSMGPGGSEQYF.

Here the CDR3 reads CASIRTGMGTEAFF. In nucleotides, the CDR3 is TGCGCCAGCATCCGGACGGGGATGGGCACAGAAGCTTTCTTT. The chain joins TRBV5-1 to TRBJ1-1, with unresolved D. The CDR3 covers 14 residues. V was clipped by 6 bases and J by 8 bases, with 20 bases between them. Germline-derived CDR1 and CDR2 are SGHRS and YFSETQ.

This chain uses TRBV5-5 with TRBJ2-5, with a weak D call TRBD2 (6 bases). The V end was cut by 4 bases, the J end by 4 bases, with 17 bases between. CDR1 is SGHKS and CDR2 is YYEKEE in the germline V gene (reference sequence). The CDR3 runs 15 residues. The CDR3 loop reads CASSPGGGAGETQYF. Here the CDR3 DNA reads TGTGCCAGCAGCCCCGGAGGAGGGGCAGGAGAGACCCAGTACTTC.

The chain links TRBV29-1 to TRBJ2-4; D may correspond to TRBD1 or TRBD2 (5 bases each). The CDR3 sequence is 11 residues long. Trimming stripped 3 bases from V and 11 bases from J, with 11 bases between. CDR1 and CDR2 from the germline V gene are SQVTM and ANQGSEA. The CDR3 bases are TGCAGCGTTGAGGTCGGGACCCTTCAGTACTTC. It codes for CSVEVGTLQYF.

This clonotype was observed a handful of times. The chain combines TRBV27 with TRBJ2-6, with 7 bases identical to TRBD1. Per the germline V gene, CDR1 is MNHEY and CDR2 is SMNVEV (reference sequence). V gave up 7 bases and J gave up 0 bases; unmatched junction bases: 6. This CDR3 has 16 residues. DNA for the CDR3: TGTGCCAGCACGCCAGGGGGTCACTCTGGGGCCAACGTCCTGACTTTC. Amino acid sequence: CASTPGGHSGANVLTF.

The rearrangement links TRBV3-1 to TRBJ2-7; 10 bases are shared with TRBD2. Trimming removed 0 bases from V and 3 bases from J; junction bases left unmatched: 8. The CDR3 totals 17 residues. Germline V CDR1 and CDR2: LGHDT, YNNKEL (reference sequence). This CDR3 is CASSQDGSGRPNYEQYF. Written as DNA, the CDR3 is TGTGCCAGCAGCCAAGATGGTAGCGGGAGGCCGAACTACGAGCAGTACTTC.

V gene TRBV15 combines with J gene TRBJ2-3; D is uncertain. Trimming took off 3 bases at V and 8 bases at J, with 12 bases between the two ends. The CDR3 extends over 13 amino acids. The V gene's germline CDR1 is LNHNV and CDR2 YYDKDF (reference sequence). CDR3 in DNA: TGTGCCACCAGCAGCGAACCATGGGGTACGCAGTATTTT. As protein: CATSSEPWGTQYF.

Of note for this clonotype: A much larger clonotype is one base distant, so this may be a read error. V usage is TRBV20-1 and J usage is TRBJ2-6; TRBD1 might be the D (6 bases). This CDR3 has 18 residues. Germline V gives CDR1 DFQATT, CDR2 SNEGSKA (reference sequence). The CDR3 sequence: CSAREFGTTYTGSNVLTF. The CDR3, as DNA: TGCAGTGCTAGAGAATTCGGGACAACGTACACTGGGTCCAACGTCCTGACTTTC.

The chain joins TRBV25-1 to TRBJ1-4, with 7 positions matching TRBD1. The CDR3 length is 14 residues. The trim removed 3 bases at V and 13 bases at J, leaving 11 bases unmatched. Germline-derived CDR1 and CDR2 are MGHDK and SYGVNS. The CDR3 bases are TGTGCCAGCAGTGATCCCTTTGACAGGGTGAGACTGTTTTTT. Its protein is CASSDPFDRVRLFF.

This CDR3 is CASSSRADNYNEQFF. CDR3 coding DNA: TGTGCCAGCAGTTCACGGGCGGATAACTACAATGAGCAGTTCTTC. This chain links TRBV27 with TRBJ2-1; D ambiguous. Germline V gene data show CDR1 as MNHEY and CDR2 as SMNVEV (reference sequence). Trimming pared 4 bases from V and 3 bases from J, leaving 13 bases between. CDR3 length: 15 amino acids.

This clonotype was detected once. This rearrangement joins TRBV7-6 to TRBJ2-1; TRBD2 agrees at 13 bases. This CDR3 has 16 residues. CDR1 is SGHVS and CDR2 is FNYEAQ in the germline V gene. V lost 1 base to trimming and J lost 5 bases; unmatched junction nucleotides: 2. In DNA, the CDR3 is TGTGCCAGCAGCTTAGGGACTAGCGGGAGTGACAATGAGCAGTTCTTC. It encodes CASSLGTSGSDNEQFF. Based on the CDR3 plus reference TRBV7-6 and TRBJ2-1, the full variable domain is GAGVSQSPRYKVTKRGQDVALRCDPISGHVSLYWYRQALGQGPEFLTYFNYEAQQDKSGLPNDRFSAERPEGSISTLTIQRTEQRDSAMYRCASSLGTSGSDNEQFFGPGTRLTVL.

This clonotype showed up many times. J is TRBJ2-1 and V is TRBV29-1; 10 bases align to TRBD1. The CDR3 loop spans 14 amino acids. V dropped 7 bases and J dropped 4; count of bases not matched to a gene: 7. Germline V gene data show CDR1 as SQVTM and CDR2 as ANQGSEA. For the CDR3, the DNA is TGCAGCGCCAGAGGGGGACAGGGGTACAATGAGCAGTTCTTC. Its protein product is CSARGGQGYNEQFF.

This clonotype has only a few counts. This chain uses TRBV11-2 with TRBJ2-7; 9 nucleotides agree with TRBD2. The CDR3 loop spans 16 amino acids. Germline V gene data show CDR1 as SGHAT and CDR2 as FQNNGV. The junction had 5 bases not matched to a gene; V was cut back by 2 bases and J by 0 bases. The chain's CDR3 is CASSLFGSGSSYEQYF. The CDR3 DNA sequence: TGTGCCAGCAGCTTATTCGGTAGCGGGAGCTCCTACGAGCAGTACTTC.

There are a few counts of this clonotype. This sequence joins TRBV5-5 and TRBJ1-4, with unresolved D. Germline V gene lookup returns CDR1 SGHKS and CDR2 YYEKEE (reference sequence). The germline V and J ends were trimmed by 1 base and 0 bases, with 4 bases remaining between them. The CDR3 is made up of 14 amino acids. The CDR3 DNA follows: TGTGCCAGCAGCTTGAGTGCAACTAATGAAAAACTGTTTTTT. As protein: CASSLSATNEKLFF.

J is TRBJ2-4 and V is TRBV4-2; 9 bases map to TRBD1. The better agreement between TRBJ2-7 and the DNA end casts doubt on the J call. Germline values: CDR1 LGHNA, CDR2 YNFKEQ. CDR3 size: 16 residues. DNA for the CDR3: TGTGCCAGCAGCCAAGAGGAGGGACAGGGACGCTACGAGCAGTACTTC. Translated, it gives CASSQEEGQGRYEQYF.

As regards this clonotype: This may come from a read error, since a much larger clone is one base off. The chain links TRBV7-2 to TRBJ2-3, with D possibly being TRBD2 (6 bases). CDR1 and CDR2 (germline): SGHTA, FQGNSA. V was shortened by 4 bases and J by 4 bases, with 21 bases between the two germline ends. CDR3 length: 17 amino acids. In nucleotides, the CDR3 is TGTGCCAGCAGCTCGAAGTTTAGCTGGAGGGTATCAGATACGCAGTATTTT. Residues: CASSSKFSWRVSDTQYF.

At least ten counts were recorded for this clonotype. The rearrangement joins TRBV4-1 to TRBJ2-6; 7 nucleotides agree with TRBD1. The CDR3 sequence is 17 residues long. Germline-derived CDR1 and CDR2 are MGHRA and YSYEKL. J gave up 5 bases and V 4 bases, and 11 bases lay outside the gene matches. The DNA for the CDR3 is TGCGCCAGCAGCCCGAGTGTACAGGGGACAAGGGCCAACGTCCTGACTTTC. Amino acids: CASSPSVQGTRANVLTF.

The chain has TRBV14 and TRBJ1-5; perhaps TRBD1 as D (5 bases). Germline CDR1 and CDR2: SGHDN and FVKESK. The CDR3 loop spans 13 amino acids. V was trimmed by 1 base and J by 11 bases, leaving 12 bases between them. In nucleotides, the CDR3 is TGTGCCAGCAGCCAAGGCCAGGGTACGTCCCAGCATTTT. Translating it yields CASSQGQGTSQHF.

In its sample, this clonotype was seen many times. The rearrangement links TRBV29-1 to TRBJ1-2; D is unresolved. CDR3 size: 12 residues. Between the trimmed V and J ends, which lost 2 bases and 4 bases, there was a span of 8 bases. The germline V gene encodes CDR1 SQVTM and CDR2 ANQGSEA. The DNA of the CDR3 is TGCAGCGTTGAATATACCGTCTATGGCTACACCTTC. Protein sequence: CSVEYTVYGYTF.

V gene TRBV20-1 combines with J gene TRBJ2-3, with D uncertain. CDR1 and CDR2 from the germline V gene are DFQATT and SNEGSKA (reference sequence). Between the trimmed V and J ends, which lost 5 bases and 0 bases, there was a span of 9 bases. The CDR3 has 13 residues. This chain's CDR3 is CSAPGPSTDTQYF. The CDR3 DNA reads TGCAGTGCTCCCGGACCAAGCACAGATACGCAGTATTTT.

This clonotype came up a few times. The V call is TRBV19, the J call TRBJ1-1; D is undetermined. This CDR3 is built from 15 residues. Trimming pared 3 bases from V and 0 bases from J, leaving 11 bases between. Germline CDR1 reads LNHDA; CDR2 reads SQIVND (reference sequence). The CDR3 is CASSIAGGMNTEAFF. CDR3 sequence (DNA): TGTGCCAGTAGTATCGCAGGAGGAATGAACACTGAAGCTTTCTTT. Filled out from reference TRBV19 and TRBJ1-1, the complete variable domain reads DGGITQSPKYLFRKEGQNVTLSCEQNLNHDAMYWYRQDPGQGLRLIYYSQIVNDFQKGDIAEGYSVSREKKESFPLTVTSAQKNPTAFYLCASSIAGGMNTEAFFGQGTRLTVV.

CDR3 nucleotides: TGTGCCAGCAGTGAAGGAGGGGCCCAAGAGACCCAGTACTTC. This translates into CASSEGGAQETQYF. The chain carries TRBV25-1 and TRBJ2-5, with a tentative D call TRBD2 (6 bases). Germline V gene sequence: CDR1 MGHDK, CDR2 SYGVNS. The CDR3 runs to 14 residues. V was cut by 2 bases and J by 1 base, with 8 bases left in between.